Following are 5 T cell receptor beta chains from one sample sequenced in a study of cytomegalovirus exposure and HLA in healthy donors. Primers for the PCR totalled 60 Vbeta and 13 Jbeta. Assay used: immunoSEQ multiplex PCR; TCRdb lists only in-frame clones, some missing. Of about 140,000 clones in the sample, 60% to 80% were seen once. The sample taken for sequencing was PBMCs. The receptors were sampled from a female donor in good health and CMV-seronegative.

This clone has more than one count but fewer than ten. J is TRBJ1-6 and V is TRBV19; tentative D call: TRBD1 (5 bases). V lost 0 bases and J 0 bases, leaving 9 bases between the germline ends. This CDR3 spans 17 amino acids. CDR1 is LNHDA, CDR2 SQIVND, per germline (reference sequence). This CDR3 reads CASSIDWGSSYNSPLHF. The CDR3 nucleotides read TGTGCCAGTAGTATAGATTGGGGCAGCTCCTATAATTCACCCCTCCACTTT.

This clone was seen only once. The chain couples TRBV7-3 to TRBJ1-4, with D maybe TRBD1 (5 bases). The V gene's germline CDR1 is SGHTA and CDR2 FQGTGA. V was pared by 5 bases and J by 4 bases, with 14 bases between. This CDR3 spans 15 amino acids. The CDR3 DNA is TGTGCCAGCAGCCCCCGGGGGGGGGTTAATGAAAAACTGTTTTTT. This sequence encodes CASSPRGGVNEKLFF.

V is TRBV2 and J is TRBJ2-1; D may be TRBD2 (5 bases). Looked up from germline, CDR1 is SNHLY and CDR2 is FYNNEI. The CDR3 sequence is 14 residues long. V dropped 1 base and J dropped 5 bases, with 9 bases sitting between them. The CDR3 DNA reads as TGTGCCAGCAGTGAAGAAACTAGGGACAATGAGCAGTTCTTC. It encodes CASSEETRDNEQFF.

Note on this clone: One end of the junction is discordant with germline, which a read error may explain. The chain joins TRBV7-9 to TRBJ1-1, with no clear D. Per the germline V gene, CDR1 is SEHNR and CDR2 is FQNEAQ (reference sequence). The CDR3 is 12 residues long. CDR3 in DNA: TGTTCCAGCAGCTTAGTCAGGACTGAAGCTTTCTTT. Encoded protein: CSSSLVRTEAFF.

The chain recombines TRBV5-4 with TRBJ2-7; 9 bases align to TRBD2. The V gene end was trimmed by 4 bases and the J gene end by 0 bases; junction bases not matched to a gene: 5. The CDR3 covers 15 residues. The germline gives CDR1 SGHNT, CDR2 YYREEE (reference sequence). CDR3 bases: TGTGCCAGCAGCCATCAGCGGGGGGTCTCCTACGAGCAGTACTTC. As protein: CASSHQRGVSYEQYF.